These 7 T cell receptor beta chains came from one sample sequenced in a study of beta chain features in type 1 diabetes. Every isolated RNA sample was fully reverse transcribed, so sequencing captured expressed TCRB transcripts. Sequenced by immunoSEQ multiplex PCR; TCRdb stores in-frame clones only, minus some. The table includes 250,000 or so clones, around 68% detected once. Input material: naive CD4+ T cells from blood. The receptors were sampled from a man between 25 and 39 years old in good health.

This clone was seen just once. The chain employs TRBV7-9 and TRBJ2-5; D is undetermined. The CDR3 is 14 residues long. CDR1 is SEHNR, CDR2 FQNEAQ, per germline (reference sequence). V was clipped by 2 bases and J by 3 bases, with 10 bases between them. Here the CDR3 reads CASSLLGVKETQYF. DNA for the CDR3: TGTGCCAGCAGCTTACTTGGGGTTAAAGAGACCCAGTACTTC. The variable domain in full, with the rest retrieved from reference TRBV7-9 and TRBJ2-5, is DTGVSQNPRHKITKRGQNVTFRCDPISEHNRLYWYRQTLGQGPEFLTYFQNEAQLEKSRLLSDRFSAERPKGSFSTLEIQRTEQGDSAMYLCASSLLGVKETQYFGPGTRLLVL.

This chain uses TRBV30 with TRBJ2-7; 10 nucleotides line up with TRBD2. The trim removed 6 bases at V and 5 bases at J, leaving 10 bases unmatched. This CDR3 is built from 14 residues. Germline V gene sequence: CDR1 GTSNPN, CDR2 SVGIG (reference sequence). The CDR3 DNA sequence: TGTGCCTGCCCTTCCGGGACTAGCGTCAACGAGCAGTACTTC. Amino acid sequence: CACPSGTSVNEQYF.

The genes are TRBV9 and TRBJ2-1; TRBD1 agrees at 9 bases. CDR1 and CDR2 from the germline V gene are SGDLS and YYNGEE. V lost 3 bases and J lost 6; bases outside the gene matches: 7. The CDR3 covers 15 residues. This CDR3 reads CASSAGQGPSNEQFF. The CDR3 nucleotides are TGTGCCAGCAGCGCGGGACAGGGTCCCTCCAATGAGCAGTTCTTC. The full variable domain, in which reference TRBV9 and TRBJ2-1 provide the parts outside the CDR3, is DSGVTQTPKHLITATGQRVTLRCSPRSGDLSVYWYQQSLDQGLQFLIQYYNGEERAKGNILERFSAQQFPDLHSELNLSSLELGDSALYFCASSAGQGPSNEQFFGPGTRLTVL.

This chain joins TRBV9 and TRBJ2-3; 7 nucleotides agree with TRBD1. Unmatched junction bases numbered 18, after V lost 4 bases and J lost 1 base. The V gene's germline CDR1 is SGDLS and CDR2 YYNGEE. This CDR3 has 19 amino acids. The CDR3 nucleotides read TGTGCCAGCAGCCTAGCATCGGGACAGTCGATTTTAGGCACAGATACGCAGTATTTT. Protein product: CASSLASGQSILGTDTQYF. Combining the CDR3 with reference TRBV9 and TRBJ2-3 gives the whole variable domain DSGVTQTPKHLITATGQRVTLRCSPRSGDLSVYWYQQSLDQGLQFLIQYYNGEERAKGNILERFSAQQFPDLHSELNLSSLELGDSALYFCASSLASGQSILGTDTQYFGPGTRLTVL.

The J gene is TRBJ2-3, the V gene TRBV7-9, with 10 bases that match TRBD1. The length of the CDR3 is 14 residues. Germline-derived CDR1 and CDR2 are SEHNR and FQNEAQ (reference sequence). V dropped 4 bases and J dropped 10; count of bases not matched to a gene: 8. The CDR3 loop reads CASSSGQGTRAQYF. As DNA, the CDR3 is TGTGCCAGCAGCTCGGGACAGGGGACGCGGGCGCAGTATTTT.

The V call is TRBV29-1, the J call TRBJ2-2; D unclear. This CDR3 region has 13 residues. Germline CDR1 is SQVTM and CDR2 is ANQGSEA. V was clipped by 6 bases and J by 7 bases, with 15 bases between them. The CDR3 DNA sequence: TGCAGCGTCGTTCTGGAGATCGGCGGGGAGCTGTTTTTT. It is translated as CSVVLEIGGELFF.

Here the CDR3 DNA reads TGCAGCGTTGAAGTAAGGATGTACAATGAGCAGTTCTTC. Amino acid sequence: CSVEVRMYNEQFF. The J gene is TRBJ2-1, the V gene TRBV29-1, with D unclear. Germline V gene data show CDR1 as SQVTM and CDR2 as ANQGSEA. Trimming pared 1 base from V and 4 bases from J, leaving 8 bases between. The CDR3 loop spans 13 amino acids.